This T cell receptor beta chain was captured in a study of CD8 T cells in Susac syndrome. Reverse transcription used roughly 0.5 to 1 ug RNA and random hexamers. One entry per CDR3 protein, called by TCRdb with MiXCR from the immunoSEQ multiplex PCR reads. The sample has some 160,000 distinct CDR3 sequences, under 97% seen once. The germline gives CDR1 SGHRS, CDR2 YFSETQ. Losses at the gene ends were 4 bases for V and 4 bases for J; bases not matched to a gene: 7. The length of the CDR3 is 15 residues. Material: CD4+ T cells from PBMCs. The V and J genes are TRBV5-1 and TRBJ1-3, with TRBD1 matching over 8 bases. The sequence was collected from a human donor with Susac syndrome. CDR3 bases: TGCGCCAGCAGCGCGGGACAGGCCGACGGAAACACCATATATTTT. Its protein product is CASSAGQADGNTIYF.